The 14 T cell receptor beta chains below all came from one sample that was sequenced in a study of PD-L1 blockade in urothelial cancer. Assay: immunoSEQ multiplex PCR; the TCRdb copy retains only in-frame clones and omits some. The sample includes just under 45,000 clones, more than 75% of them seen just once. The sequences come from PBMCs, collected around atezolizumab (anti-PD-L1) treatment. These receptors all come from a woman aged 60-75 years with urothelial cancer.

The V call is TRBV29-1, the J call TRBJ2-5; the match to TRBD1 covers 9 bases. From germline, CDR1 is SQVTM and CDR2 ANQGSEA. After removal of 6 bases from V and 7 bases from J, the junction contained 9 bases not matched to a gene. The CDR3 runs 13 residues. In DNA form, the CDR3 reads TGCAGCGTGAACAGGGGGCGGGTGGGGACCCAGTACTTC. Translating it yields CSVNRGRVGTQYF.

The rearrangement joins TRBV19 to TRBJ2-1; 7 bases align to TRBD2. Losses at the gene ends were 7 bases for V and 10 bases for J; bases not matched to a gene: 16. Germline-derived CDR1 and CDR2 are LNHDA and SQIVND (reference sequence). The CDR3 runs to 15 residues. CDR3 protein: CASTLYSGVDGEQFF. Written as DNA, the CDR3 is TGTGCCAGTACCCTATACAGCGGGGTGGATGGAGAGCAGTTCTTC. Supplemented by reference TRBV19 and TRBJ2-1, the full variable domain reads DGGITQSPKYLFRKEGQNVTLSCEQNLNHDAMYWYRQDPGQGLRLIYYSQIVNDFQKGDIAEGYSVSREKKESFPLTVTSAQKNPTAFYLCASTLYSGVDGEQFFGPGTRLTVL.

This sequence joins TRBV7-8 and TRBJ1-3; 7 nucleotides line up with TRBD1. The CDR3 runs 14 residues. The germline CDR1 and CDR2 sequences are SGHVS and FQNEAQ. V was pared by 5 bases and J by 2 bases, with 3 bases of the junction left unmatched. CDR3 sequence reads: CASSPQGAGNTIYF. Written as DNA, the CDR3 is TGTGCCAGCAGCCCCCAGGGGGCTGGAAACACCATATATTTT.

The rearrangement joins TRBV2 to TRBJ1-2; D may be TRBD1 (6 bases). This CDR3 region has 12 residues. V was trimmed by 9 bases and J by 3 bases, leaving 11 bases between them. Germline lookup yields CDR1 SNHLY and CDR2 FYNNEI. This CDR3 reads CASGGHHYGYTF. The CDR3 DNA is TGTGCCAGTGGGGGACACCACTATGGCTACACCTTC.

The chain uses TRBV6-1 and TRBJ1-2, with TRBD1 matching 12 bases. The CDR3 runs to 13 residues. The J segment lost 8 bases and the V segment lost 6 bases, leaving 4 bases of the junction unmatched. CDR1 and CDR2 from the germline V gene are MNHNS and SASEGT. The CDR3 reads CASRSGTGGGYTF. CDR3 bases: TGTGCCAGCAGATCCGGGACAGGGGGCGGCTACACCTTC.

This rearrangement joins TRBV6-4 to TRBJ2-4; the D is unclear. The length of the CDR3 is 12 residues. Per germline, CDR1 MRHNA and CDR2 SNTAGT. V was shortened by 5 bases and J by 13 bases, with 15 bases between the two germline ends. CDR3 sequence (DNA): TGTGCCAGCAGTTTTAATGACTCTAAACAGTACTTC. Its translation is CASSFNDSKQYF.

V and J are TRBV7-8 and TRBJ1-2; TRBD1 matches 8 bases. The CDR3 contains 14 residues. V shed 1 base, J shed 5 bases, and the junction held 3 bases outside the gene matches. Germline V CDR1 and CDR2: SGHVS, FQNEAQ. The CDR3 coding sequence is TGTGCCAGCAGCTTAGATAACAGGGGGTATGGCTACACCTTC. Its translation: CASSLDNRGYGYTF.

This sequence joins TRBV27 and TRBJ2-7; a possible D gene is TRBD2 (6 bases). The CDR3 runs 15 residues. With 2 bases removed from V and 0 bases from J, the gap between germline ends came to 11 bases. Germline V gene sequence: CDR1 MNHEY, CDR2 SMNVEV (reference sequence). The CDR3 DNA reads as TGTGCCAGCAGTTTAAGGCGGGGAAGCTCCTACGAGCAGTACTTC. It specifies CASSLRRGSSYEQYF.

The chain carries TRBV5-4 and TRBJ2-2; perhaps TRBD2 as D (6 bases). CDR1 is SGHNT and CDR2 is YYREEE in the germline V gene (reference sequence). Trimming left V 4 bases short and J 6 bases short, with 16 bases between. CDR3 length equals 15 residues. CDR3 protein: CASSAGTPLAGELFF. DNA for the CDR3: TGTGCCAGCAGCGCCGGGACTCCCCTCGCCGGGGAGCTGTTTTTT. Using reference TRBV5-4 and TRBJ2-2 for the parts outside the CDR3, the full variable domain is ETGVTQSPTHLIKTRGQQVTLRCSSQSGHNTVSWYQQALGQGPQFIFQYYREEENGRGNFPPRFSGLQFPNYSSELNVNALELDDSALYLCASSAGTPLAGELFFGEGSRLTVL.

The CDR3 here is CASSEAPRLYGYTF. For the CDR3, the DNA is TGTGCCAGCAGTGAAGCCCCGCGCCTCTATGGCTACACCTTC. V is TRBV6-1 and J is TRBJ1-2, with unresolved D. The CDR3 extends over 14 amino acids. Trimming pared 0 bases from V and 4 bases from J, leaving 9 bases between. Per the germline V gene, CDR1 is MNHNS and CDR2 is SASEGT.

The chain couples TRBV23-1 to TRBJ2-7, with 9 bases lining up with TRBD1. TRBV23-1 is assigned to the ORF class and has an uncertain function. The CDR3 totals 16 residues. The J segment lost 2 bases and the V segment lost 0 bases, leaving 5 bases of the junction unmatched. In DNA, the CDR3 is TGCGCCAGCAGTCAATCCCCGGGACAGGGCACCTACGAGCAGTACTTC. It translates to CASSQSPGQGTYEQYF.

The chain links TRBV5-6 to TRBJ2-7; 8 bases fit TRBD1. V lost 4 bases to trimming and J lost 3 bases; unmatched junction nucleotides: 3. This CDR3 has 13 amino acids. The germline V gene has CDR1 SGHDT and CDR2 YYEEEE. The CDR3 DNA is TGTGCCAGCAGCCTACAGGGGGGCTACGAGCAGTACTTC. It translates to CASSLQGGYEQYF.

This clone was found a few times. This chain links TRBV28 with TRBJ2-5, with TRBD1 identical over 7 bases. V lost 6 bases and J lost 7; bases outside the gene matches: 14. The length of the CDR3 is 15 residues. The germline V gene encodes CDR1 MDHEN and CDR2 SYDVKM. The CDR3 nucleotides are TGTGCCAGCAGCAAGCGACAGGGCAGTCAGGTGACCCAGTACTTC. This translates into CASSKRQGSQVTQYF.

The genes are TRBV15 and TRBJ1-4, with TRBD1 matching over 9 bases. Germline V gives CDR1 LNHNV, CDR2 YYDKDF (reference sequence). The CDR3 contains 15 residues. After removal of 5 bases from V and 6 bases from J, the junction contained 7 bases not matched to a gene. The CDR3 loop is CATSGTGRAYEKLFF. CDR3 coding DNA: TGTGCCACCAGCGGGACAGGGAGGGCTTATGAAAAACTGTTTTTT.